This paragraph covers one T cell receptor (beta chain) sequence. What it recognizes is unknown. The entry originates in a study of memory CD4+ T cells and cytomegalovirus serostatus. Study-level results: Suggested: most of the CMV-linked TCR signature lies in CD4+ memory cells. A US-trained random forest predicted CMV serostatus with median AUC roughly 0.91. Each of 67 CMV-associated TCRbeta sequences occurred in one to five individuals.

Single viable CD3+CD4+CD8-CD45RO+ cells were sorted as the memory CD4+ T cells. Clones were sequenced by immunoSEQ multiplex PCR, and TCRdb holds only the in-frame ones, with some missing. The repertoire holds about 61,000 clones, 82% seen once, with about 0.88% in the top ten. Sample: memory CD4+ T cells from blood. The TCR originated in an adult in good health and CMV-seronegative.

The CDR3 DNA reads as TGTGCCAGCAGTTACTCACCACAGGGGGCGGTCTATGGCTACACCTTC. Its protein is CASSYSPQGAVYGYTF. This sequence joins TRBV6-5 and TRBJ1-2, with 9 bases aligning to TRBD1. CDR3 length: 16 amino acids. V trimming: 0 bases; J trimming: 4 bases; junction bases outside the gene matches: 6. Germline CDR1 reads MNHEY; CDR2 reads SVGAGI.